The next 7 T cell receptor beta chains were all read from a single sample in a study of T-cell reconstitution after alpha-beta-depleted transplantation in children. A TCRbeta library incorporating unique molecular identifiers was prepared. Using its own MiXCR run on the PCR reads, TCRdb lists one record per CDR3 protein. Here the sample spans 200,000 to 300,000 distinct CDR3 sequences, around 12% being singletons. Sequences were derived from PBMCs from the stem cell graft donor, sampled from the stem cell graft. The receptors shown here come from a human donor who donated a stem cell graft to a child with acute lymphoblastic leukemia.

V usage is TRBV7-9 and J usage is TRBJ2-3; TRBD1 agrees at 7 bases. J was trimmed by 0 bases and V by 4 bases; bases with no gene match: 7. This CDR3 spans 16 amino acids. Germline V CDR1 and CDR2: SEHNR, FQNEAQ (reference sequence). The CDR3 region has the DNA TGTGCCAGCAGCTCGGGACAGACCCCTAGCACAGATACGCAGTATTTT. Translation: CASSSGQTPSTDTQYF. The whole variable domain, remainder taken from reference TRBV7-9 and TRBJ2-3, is DTGVSQNPRHKITKRGQNVTFRCDPISEHNRLYWYRQTLGQGPEFLTYFQNEAQLEKSRLLSDRFSAERPKGSFSTLEIQRTEQGDSAMYLCASSSGQTPSTDTQYFGPGTRLTVL.

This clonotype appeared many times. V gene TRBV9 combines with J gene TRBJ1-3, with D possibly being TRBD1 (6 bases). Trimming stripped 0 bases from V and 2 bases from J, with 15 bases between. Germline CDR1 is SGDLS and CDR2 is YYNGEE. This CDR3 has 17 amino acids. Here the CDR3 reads CASSVEEGVRAGNTIYF. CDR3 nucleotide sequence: TGTGCCAGCAGCGTAGAGGAGGGGGTCAGGGCTGGAAACACCATATATTTT.

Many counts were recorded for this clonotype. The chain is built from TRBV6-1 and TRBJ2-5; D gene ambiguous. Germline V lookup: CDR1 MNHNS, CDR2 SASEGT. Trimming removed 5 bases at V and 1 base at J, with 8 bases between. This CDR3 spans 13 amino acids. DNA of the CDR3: TGTGCCAGCAGTCGGACCATCCAAGAGACCCAGTACTTC. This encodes CASSRTIQETQYF.

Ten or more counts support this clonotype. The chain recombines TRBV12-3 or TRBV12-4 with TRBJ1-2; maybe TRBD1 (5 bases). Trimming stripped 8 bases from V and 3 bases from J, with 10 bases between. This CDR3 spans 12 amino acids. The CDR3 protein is CASRMGDYGYTF. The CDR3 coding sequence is TGTGCCAGCCGTATGGGGGACTATGGCTACACCTTC.

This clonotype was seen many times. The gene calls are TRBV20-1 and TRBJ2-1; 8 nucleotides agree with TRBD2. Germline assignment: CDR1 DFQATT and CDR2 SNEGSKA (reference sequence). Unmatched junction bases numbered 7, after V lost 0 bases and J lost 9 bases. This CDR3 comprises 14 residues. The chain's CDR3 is CSARESGRTGEQFF. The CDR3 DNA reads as TGCAGTGCTAGAGAGAGCGGGAGAACGGGTGAGCAGTTCTTC.

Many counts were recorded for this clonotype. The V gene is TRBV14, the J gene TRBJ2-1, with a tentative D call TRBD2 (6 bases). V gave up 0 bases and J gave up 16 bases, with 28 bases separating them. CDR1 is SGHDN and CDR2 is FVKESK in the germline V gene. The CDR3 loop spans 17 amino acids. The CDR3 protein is CASSQDRSSAVSAAKFF. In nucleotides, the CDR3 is TGTGCCAGCAGCCAAGACAGGTCTAGCGCCGTTAGCGCCGCCAAATTCTTC.

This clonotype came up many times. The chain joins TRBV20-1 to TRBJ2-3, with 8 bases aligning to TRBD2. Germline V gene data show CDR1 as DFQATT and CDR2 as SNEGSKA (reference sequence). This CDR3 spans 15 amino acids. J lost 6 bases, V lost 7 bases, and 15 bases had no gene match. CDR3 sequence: CSGGTGTSIYDTQYF. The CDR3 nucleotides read TGCAGTGGGGGAACCGGGACTAGTATTTATGATACGCAGTATTTT.